This T cell receptor (beta chain) was obtained from a study of blood T cell repertoires in COVID-19. This clone was detected a few times. Authors' processing steps: By means of reference gene primer amplification, nucleated cell counts were estimated. Data came from immunoSEQ multiplex PCR; TCRdb stores just in-frame clones and leaves some out. V, J and clone size derive from that table, while D and trimming were established from the DNA sequence. The sample carries 270,000 or so clones, around 82% recorded once. Participants' reported clinical history set cohort assignment. Symptom resolution, clearance, or two negative PCRs marked donors in Cohort 3 as recovered. The receptor was derived from a man in his fifties or sixties who had recovered from COVID-19. Sequenced sample: PBMCs or T cells enriched from blood (not recorded which).

Here the CDR3 reads CASSMTSGGYEQYF. CDR3 in DNA: TGCGCCAGCAGCATGACTAGCGGGGGCTACGAGCAGTACTTC. The gene calls are TRBV5-1 and TRBJ2-7, with TRBD2 matching 12 bases. V lost 4 bases, J lost 3 bases, and 2 bases stayed unmatched. Germline V gives CDR1 SGHRS, CDR2 YFSETQ. This CDR3 spans 14 amino acids.